This TCR beta chain originates from a study of T cell changes during pregnancy in multiple sclerosis. Measured with immunoSEQ multiplex PCR; TCRdb has only the in-frame clones, and not every one. There are about 73,000 clones in the sample; around 92% occur only once, and 2.5% to 3% lies in the top ten. V lost 0 bases, J lost 0 bases, and 5 bases stayed unmatched. CDR1 SEHNR and CDR2 FQNEAQ come from the germline V gene (reference sequence). The length of the CDR3 is 19 residues. This TCR came from a female donor in good health, enrolled as a control in a pregnancy study. This chain uses TRBV7-9 with TRBJ2-1; 13 positions agree with TRBD2. Sequences were derived from peripheral blood, sampled in the third trimester of pregnancy. CDR3 residues: CASSLALAGGSSSYNEQFF. The DNA of the CDR3 is TGTGCCAGCAGCTTAGCACTAGCGGGAGGGTCTAGCTCCTACAATGAGCAGTTCTTC. The whole variable domain, filled in from reference TRBV7-9 and TRBJ2-1, reads DTGVSQNPRHKITKRGQNVTFRCDPISEHNRLYWYRQTLGQGPEFLTYFQNEAQLEKSRLLSDRFSAERPKGSFSTLEIQRTEQGDSAMYLCASSLALAGGSSSYNEQFFGPGTRLTVL.